These 2 T cell receptor beta chains came from one sample sequenced in a study of cytotoxic CD8 clonotypes in ibrutinib-treated CLL. The table came from immunoSEQ multiplex PCR; TCRdb's copy has only in-frame clones and leaves some out. The sample records about 140,000 clones, about 72% being singletons. Sequenced here: PBMCs, sampled after 12 months of ibrutinib treatment. The source is a human donor with chronic lymphocytic leukemia.

The V and J genes are TRBV19 and TRBJ2-5; D possibly corresponds to TRBD1 (6 bases). Trimming removed 5 bases from V and 5 bases from J, with 12 bases in between. The CDR3 is made up of 13 amino acids. Germline V gene sequence: CDR1 LNHDA, CDR2 SQIVND (reference sequence). The CDR3 nucleotides are TGTGCCAGTAGTCTACAGGGTGTTGAGACCCAGTACTTC. Translation: CASSLQGVETQYF.

V gene TRBV30 combines with J gene TRBJ1-6; D remains unclear. The V gene's germline CDR1 is GTSNPN and CDR2 SVGIG (reference sequence). V gave up 3 bases and J gave up 0 bases, with 9 bases separating them. The CDR3 covers 15 residues. The CDR3 DNA sequence: TGTGCCTGGAGGGACTTGGGCTCCTATAATTCACCCCTCCACTTT. The encoded protein is CAWRDLGSYNSPLHF.